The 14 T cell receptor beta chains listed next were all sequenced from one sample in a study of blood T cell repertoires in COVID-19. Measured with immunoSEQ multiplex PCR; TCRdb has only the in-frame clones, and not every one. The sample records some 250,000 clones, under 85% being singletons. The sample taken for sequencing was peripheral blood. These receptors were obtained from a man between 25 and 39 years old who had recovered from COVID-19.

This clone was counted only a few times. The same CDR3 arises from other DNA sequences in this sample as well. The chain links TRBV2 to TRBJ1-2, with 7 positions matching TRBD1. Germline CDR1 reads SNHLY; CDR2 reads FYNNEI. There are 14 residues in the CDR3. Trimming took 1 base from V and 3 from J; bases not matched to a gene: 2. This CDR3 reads CASSEGGTDYGYTF. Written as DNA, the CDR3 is TGTGCCAGCAGTGAAGGCGGGACAGACTATGGCTACACCTTC. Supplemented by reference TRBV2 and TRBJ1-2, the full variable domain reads EPEVTQTPSHQVTQMGQEVILRCVPISNHLYFYWYRQILGQKVEFLVSFYNNEISEKSEIFDDQFSVERPDGSNFTLKIRSTKLEDSAMYFCASSEGGTDYGYTFGSGTRLTVV.

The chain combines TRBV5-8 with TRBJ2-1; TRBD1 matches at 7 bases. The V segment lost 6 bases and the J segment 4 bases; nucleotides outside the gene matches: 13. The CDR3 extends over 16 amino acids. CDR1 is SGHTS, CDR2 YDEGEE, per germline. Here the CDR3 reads CASTSLSGQRYNEQFF. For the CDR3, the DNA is TGTGCCAGCACCTCCCTGTCGGGACAGAGGTACAATGAGCAGTTCTTC.

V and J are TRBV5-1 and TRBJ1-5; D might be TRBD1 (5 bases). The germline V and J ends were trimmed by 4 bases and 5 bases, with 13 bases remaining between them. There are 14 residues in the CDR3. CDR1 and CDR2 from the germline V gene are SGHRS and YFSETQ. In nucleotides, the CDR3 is TGCGCCAGCAGCAGAACAGGATTGGATCAGCCCCAGCATTTT. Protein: CASSRTGLDQPQHF. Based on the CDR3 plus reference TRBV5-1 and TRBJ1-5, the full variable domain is KAGVTQTPRYLIKTRGQQVTLSCSPISGHRSVSWYQQTPGQGLQFLFEYFSETQRNKGNFPGRFSGRQFSNSRSEMNVSTLELGDSALYLCASSRTGLDQPQHFGDGTRLSIL.

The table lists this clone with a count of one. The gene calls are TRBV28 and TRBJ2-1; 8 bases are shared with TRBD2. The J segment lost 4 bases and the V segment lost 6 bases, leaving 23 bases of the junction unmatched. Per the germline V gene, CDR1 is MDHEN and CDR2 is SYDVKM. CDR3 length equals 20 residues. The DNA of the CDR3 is TGTGCCAGCAGGCCGATGGTGGCGCGGGGGGCAGAGATTACATACAATGAGCAGTTCTTC. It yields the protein CASRPMVARGAEITYNEQFF.

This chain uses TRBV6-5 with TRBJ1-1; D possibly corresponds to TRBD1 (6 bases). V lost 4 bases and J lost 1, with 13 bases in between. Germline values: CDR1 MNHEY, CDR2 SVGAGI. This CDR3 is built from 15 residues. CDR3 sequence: CASSFTGLGNTEAFF. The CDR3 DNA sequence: TGTGCCAGCAGTTTCACAGGGTTGGGGAACACTGAAGCTTTCTTT.

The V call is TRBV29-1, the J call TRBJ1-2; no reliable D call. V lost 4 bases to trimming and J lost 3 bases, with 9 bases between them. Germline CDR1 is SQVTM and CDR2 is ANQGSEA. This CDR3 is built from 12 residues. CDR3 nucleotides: TGCAGCGTTGCACGCGGGGACTATGGCTACACCTTC. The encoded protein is CSVARGDYGYTF.

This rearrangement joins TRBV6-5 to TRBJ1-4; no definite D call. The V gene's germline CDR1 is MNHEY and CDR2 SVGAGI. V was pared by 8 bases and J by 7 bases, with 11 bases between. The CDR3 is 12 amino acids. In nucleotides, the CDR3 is TGTGCCAGCGGTCGGGTCGGTGAAAAACTGTTTTTT. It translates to CASGRVGEKLFF.

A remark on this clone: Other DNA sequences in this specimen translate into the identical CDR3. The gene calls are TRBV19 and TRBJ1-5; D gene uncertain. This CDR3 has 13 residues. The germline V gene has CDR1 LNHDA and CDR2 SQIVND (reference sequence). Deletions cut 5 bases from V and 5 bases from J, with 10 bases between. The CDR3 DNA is TGTGCCAGTAGTCAAGGTCGGGATCAGCCCCAGCATTTT. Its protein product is CASSQGRDQPQHF.

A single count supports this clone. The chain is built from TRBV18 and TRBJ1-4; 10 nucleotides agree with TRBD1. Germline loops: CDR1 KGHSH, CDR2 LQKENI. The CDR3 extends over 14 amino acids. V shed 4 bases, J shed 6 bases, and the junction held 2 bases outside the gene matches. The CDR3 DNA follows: TGTGCCAGCTCACGGGGGACAGGGGATGAAAAACTGTTTTTT. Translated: CASSRGTGDEKLFF. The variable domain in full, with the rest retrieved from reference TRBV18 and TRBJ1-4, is NAGVMQNPRHLVRRRGQEARLRCSPMKGHSHVYWYRQLPEEGLKFMVYLQKENIIDESGMPKERFSAEFPKEGPSILRIQQVVRGDSAAYFCASSRGTGDEKLFFGSGTQLSVL.

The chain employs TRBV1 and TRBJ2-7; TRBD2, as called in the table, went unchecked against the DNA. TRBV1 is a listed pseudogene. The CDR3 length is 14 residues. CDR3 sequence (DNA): TGCACCAGCAGCCAAGGGACTCTCCCCTACGAGCAGTACTTC. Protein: CTSSQGTLPYEQYF.

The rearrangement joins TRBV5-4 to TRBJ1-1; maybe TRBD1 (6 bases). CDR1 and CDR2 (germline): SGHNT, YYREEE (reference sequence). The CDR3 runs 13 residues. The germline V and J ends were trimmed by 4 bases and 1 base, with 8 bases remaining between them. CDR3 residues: CASSGGPNTEAFF. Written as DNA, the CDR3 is TGTGCCAGCAGCGGGGGCCCGAACACTGAAGCTTTCTTT.

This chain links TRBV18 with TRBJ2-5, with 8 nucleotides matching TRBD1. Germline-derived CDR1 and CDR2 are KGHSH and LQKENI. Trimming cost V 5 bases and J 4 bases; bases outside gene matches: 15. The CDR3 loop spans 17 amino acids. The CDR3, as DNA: TGTGCCAGCTCAAATCCGGGACAGGAAAGAGTTGGAGAGACCCAGTACTTC. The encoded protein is CASSNPGQERVGETQYF.

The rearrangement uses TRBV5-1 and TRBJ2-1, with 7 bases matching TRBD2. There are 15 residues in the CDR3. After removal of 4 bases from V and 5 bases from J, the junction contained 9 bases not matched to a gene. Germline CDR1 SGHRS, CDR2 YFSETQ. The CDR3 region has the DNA TGCGCCAGCAGCCCGGGACTAACTGTCGACAATGAGCAGTTCTTC. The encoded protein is CASSPGLTVDNEQFF.

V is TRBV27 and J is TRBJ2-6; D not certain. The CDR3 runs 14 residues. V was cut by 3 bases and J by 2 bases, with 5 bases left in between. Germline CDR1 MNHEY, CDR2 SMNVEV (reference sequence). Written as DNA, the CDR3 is TGTGCCAGCAGTTTGTATCCTGGGGCCAACGTCCTGACTTTC. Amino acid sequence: CASSLYPGANVLTF.